The 20 T cell receptor beta chains below come from one sample, sequenced in a study of cytomegalovirus exposure and HLA in healthy donors. This PCR relied on a set of 60 Vbeta primers and 13 Jbeta primers. Assay: immunoSEQ multiplex PCR; the TCRdb copy retains only in-frame clones and omits some. Among around 150,000 clones listed, around 65% were seen once. Sequencing was performed on PBMCs. These TCRs come from a woman between 25 and 40 years old in good health and CMV-seropositive.

The chain combines TRBV23-1 with TRBJ1-1; maybe TRBD1 (5 bases). TRBV23-1 is designated an ORF whose function remains uncertain. The germline V and J ends were trimmed by 4 bases and 0 bases, with 9 bases remaining between them. This CDR3 is built from 14 residues. The CDR3 nucleotides are TGCGCCAGCAGTCGGGGGGAGTTGAACACTGAAGCTTTCTTT. This encodes CASSRGELNTEAFF.

This clone was counted only a few times. CDR3 in DNA: TGTGCCAGCAGCTTATCCCTAGCGGAAACCTACAATGAGCAGTTCTTC. Translation: CASSLSLAETYNEQFF. This chain connects TRBV7-9 to TRBJ2-1; 7 bases fit TRBD2. The germline CDR1 and CDR2 sequences are SEHNR and FQNEAQ (reference sequence). The CDR3 totals 16 residues. V shed 2 bases and J 2 bases; nucleotides not matched to a gene: 6. The whole variable domain, filled in from reference TRBV7-9 and TRBJ2-1, reads DTGVSQNPRHKITKRGQNVTFRCDPISEHNRLYWYRQTLGQGPEFLTYFQNEAQLEKSRLLSDRFSAERPKGSFSTLEIQRTEQGDSAMYLCASSLSLAETYNEQFFGPGTRLTVL.

This clone has only one observation. V usage is TRBV28 and J usage is TRBJ1-2; weak D call: TRBD1 (5 bases). Germline V gene sequence: CDR1 MDHEN, CDR2 SYDVKM. V lost 3 bases, J lost 7 bases, and 9 bases lay in between. This CDR3 spans 12 amino acids. DNA for the CDR3: TGTGCCAGCAGTTTGAATCAGGGTGGCTACACCTTC. This translates into CASSLNQGGYTF.

V is TRBV6-5 and J is TRBJ1-1, with a possible D match to TRBD1 (6 bases). CDR1 is MNHEY and CDR2 is SVGAGI in the germline V gene. Trimming pared 8 bases from V and 0 bases from J, leaving 13 bases between. The CDR3 runs to 14 residues. The CDR3 nucleotides read TGTGCCAGCCAGGCGACAGGAGTGAACACTGAAGCTTTCTTT. Protein: CASQATGVNTEAFF.

The chain recombines TRBV30 with TRBJ2-3; TRBD2 matches 11 bases. There are 16 residues in the CDR3. The junction had 12 bases not matched to a gene; V was cut back by 4 bases and J by 6 bases. Per germline, CDR1 GTSNPN and CDR2 SVGIG (reference sequence). CDR3 sequence reads: CAWISLLAGGSDTQYF. The CDR3 coding sequence is TGTGCCTGGATCTCCCTTCTAGCGGGGGGCTCGGATACGCAGTATTTT.

The rearrangement joins TRBV5-6 to TRBJ2-2; TRBD2 matches 7 bases. CDR1 is SGHDT, CDR2 YYEEEE, per germline. V dropped 3 bases and J dropped 6; count of bases not matched to a gene: 5. The CDR3 contains 14 residues. In DNA, the CDR3 is TGTGCCAGCAGCTATGGACGGGGGGCCGGGGAGCTGTTTTTT. Translating it yields CASSYGRGAGELFF. Full variable domain (outside the CDR3, taken from reference TRBV5-6 and TRBJ2-2): DAGVTQSPTHLIKTRGQQVTLRCSPKSGHDTVSWYQQALGQGPQFIFQYYEEEERQRGNFPDRFSGHQFPNYSSELNVNALLLGDSALYLCASSYGRGAGELFFGEGSRLTVL.

The chain is built from TRBV29-1 and TRBJ1-1; tentative D call: TRBD1 (5 bases). The length of the CDR3 is 12 residues. Germline lookup yields CDR1 SQVTM and CDR2 ANQGSEA. V shed 2 bases and J shed 4 bases, with 8 bases lying between them. The CDR3 spells CSVEFGGTEAFF. In DNA form, the CDR3 reads TGCAGCGTTGAATTCGGGGGCACTGAAGCTTTCTTT.

This clone was seen at least ten times. At one end the junction does not follow the germline gene, possibly because of a read error. The rearrangement joins TRBV4-1 to TRBJ1-5; 12 bases line up with TRBD1. This CDR3 contains 14 residues. Germline values: CDR1 MGHRA, CDR2 YSYEKL. CDR3 residues: CASSQDPGTGGLNF. CDR3 in DNA: TGCGCCAGCAGCCAAGATCCCGGGACAGGGGGCCTTAATTTT.

This chain connects TRBV11-2 to TRBJ2-1; D remains ambiguous. The V gene lost 5 bases and the J gene lost 0 bases, with 14 bases spanning the gap. CDR1 and CDR2 (germline): SGHAT, FQNNGV. This CDR3 is built from 16 residues. CDR3 in amino acids: CASSDARRPSYNEQFF. The DNA of the CDR3 is TGTGCCAGCAGCGACGCCAGGCGTCCCTCCTACAATGAGCAGTTCTTC.

This clone was seen a single time. This chain uses TRBV19 with TRBJ1-1; D possibly corresponds to TRBD1 (6 bases). The CDR3 spans 13 residues. Looked up from germline, CDR1 is LNHDA and CDR2 is SQIVND (reference sequence). Trimming shortened V by 4 bases and J by 3 bases, and 9 bases separated the two germline ends. The CDR3 DNA reads as TGTGCCAGTAGTACCCAGGGGCACACTGAAGCTTTCTTT. This sequence encodes CASSTQGHTEAFF.

This chain connects TRBV7-9 to TRBJ1-2; D unresolved. The CDR3 extends over 14 amino acids. CDR1 SEHNR and CDR2 FQNEAQ come from the germline V gene (reference sequence). V dropped 1 base and J dropped 4 bases, with 10 bases sitting between them. The CDR3 sequence is CASSLGGTLYGYTF. In nucleotides, the CDR3 is TGTGCCAGCAGCTTAGGAGGAACCCTCTATGGCTACACCTTC.

This chain uses TRBV10-3 with TRBJ2-1; D may be TRBD2 (5 bases). The CDR3 has 12 residues. Germline CDR1 ENHRY, CDR2 SYGVKD. V was shortened by 0 bases and J by 8 bases, with 5 bases between the two germline ends. The CDR3 nucleotides read TGTGCCATCAGTGAGTCGGAGGATGAGCAGTTCTTC. This gives the protein CAISESEDEQFF.

A remark on this clone: Other DNA sequences in this sample translate to the same CDR3. The rearrangement joins TRBV2 to TRBJ2-2; D is unresolved. V lost 0 bases, J lost 2 bases, and 7 bases lay in between. Looked up from germline, CDR1 is SNHLY and CDR2 is FYNNEI. CDR3 size: 15 residues. The CDR3 nucleotides read TGTGCCAGCAGTGAAGCGGCAGTTAACACCGGGGAGCTGTTTTTT. Residues: CASSEAAVNTGELFF.

This clone was recorded only once. This chain connects TRBV14 to TRBJ2-7, with TRBD2 matching 7 bases. The germline V gene encodes CDR1 SGHDN and CDR2 FVKESK. CDR3 length: 15 residues. Trimming cost V 4 bases and J 2 bases; bases outside gene matches: 8. The CDR3 loop is CASSPFAGETYEQYF. The CDR3 nucleotides are TGTGCCAGCAGCCCTTTCGCGGGAGAAACCTACGAGCAGTACTTC.

The V and J genes are TRBV6-4 and TRBJ2-3, with 9 bases lining up with TRBD2. J lost 8 bases, V lost 4 bases, and 7 bases had no gene match. The CDR3 is 14 residues long. Germline-derived CDR1 and CDR2 are MRHNA and SNTAGT. The CDR3 nucleotides read TGTGCCAGCAGTGTGGGACTAGCCAAGGCTACGCAGTATTTT. As protein: CASSVGLAKATQYF.

This chain connects TRBV7-9 to TRBJ2-7, with TRBD1 identical over 9 bases. Trimming took 2 bases from V and 0 from J; bases not matched to a gene: 5. The CDR3 is 16 residues long. Germline-derived CDR1 and CDR2 are SEHNR and FQNEAQ (reference sequence). The CDR3 sequence: CASSLKWTGVSYEQYF. DNA for the CDR3: TGTGCCAGCAGCTTAAAGTGGACAGGGGTCTCCTACGAGCAGTACTTC.

The chain links TRBV7-8 to TRBJ1-1; D is ambiguous. CDR1 is SGHVS and CDR2 is FQNEAQ in the germline V gene. This CDR3 comprises 19 residues. The V end was cut by 2 bases, the J end by 5 bases, with 27 bases between. The CDR3 sequence is CASSLLSAGQVSIQTEAFF. The CDR3 DNA sequence: TGTGCCAGCAGCTTATTATCAGCTGGCCAGGTATCCATCCAGACTGAAGCTTTCTTT.

The chain carries TRBV13 and TRBJ1-3, with TRBD1 matching 7 bases. Germline CDR1 PRHDT, CDR2 FYEKMQ (reference sequence). The CDR3 has 14 residues. The ends lost 2 bases at V and 4 bases at J; junction bases unmatched: 2. CDR3 sequence: CASSLLQGGNTIYF. In nucleotides, the CDR3 is TGTGCCAGCAGCTTACTACAGGGGGGAAACACCATATATTTT.

V is TRBV2 and J is TRBJ2-6; unclear D gene. Between the trimmed V and J ends, which lost 4 bases and 0 bases, there was a span of 7 bases. There are 15 residues in the CDR3. Germline V gene sequence: CDR1 SNHLY, CDR2 FYNNEI. The CDR3 bases are TGTGCCAGCAGTGTTGAGGTCTCTGGGGCCAACGTCCTGACTTTC. It yields the protein CASSVEVSGANVLTF.

This sequence joins TRBV29-1 and TRBJ2-1; 8 nucleotides line up with TRBD2. V dropped 0 bases and J dropped 6; count of bases not matched to a gene: 7. The CDR3 consists of 15 residues. The V gene's germline CDR1 is SQVTM and CDR2 ANQGSEA. CDR3 sequence: CSVEDPSGSVNEQFF. Here the CDR3 DNA reads TGCAGCGTTGAAGACCCTAGCGGGTCTGTCAATGAGCAGTTCTTC.